The 25 T cell receptor beta chains below all came from one sample that was sequenced in a study of T cells in Graves' hyperthyroidism and ophthalmopathy. It was RNA transcripts that yielded the amplified TCR beta CDR3 regions. TCR CDR3 regions were first amplified by RT-PCR with HTBI primers. TCRdb passed the multiplex PCR reads through MiXCR, listing each CDR3 protein once. There are under 300,000 distinct CDR3 sequences in the sample; 13% occur only once, and about 8% lies in the top ten. Sequenced input: blood. The receptors come from a woman aged 30 to 39 with Graves' hyperthyroidism that later progressed to Graves' ophthalmopathy.

This clonotype was counted ten times or more. V usage is TRBV6-1 and J usage is TRBJ2-7; 8 bases are shared with TRBD1. Germline V gene sequence: CDR1 MNHNS, CDR2 SASEGT. The junction had 3 bases not matched to a gene; V was cut back by 2 bases and J by 0 bases. This CDR3 is 15 amino acids long. CDR3 region: CASSERDRSSYEQYF. CDR3 in DNA: TGTGCCAGCAGTGAAAGGGACAGGAGCTCCTACGAGCAGTACTTC.

This clonotype has a handful of counts. This chain uses TRBV20-1 with TRBJ2-3; unclear D gene. Germline V lookup: CDR1 DFQATT, CDR2 SNEGSKA (reference sequence). This CDR3 contains 13 residues. The CDR3 sequence is CSTLGGEKDTQYF. The CDR3 nucleotides are TGCTCTACCCTAGGCGGAGAAAAAGATACGCAGTATTTT.

This clonotype was seen ten or more times. The V and J genes are TRBV12-3 or TRBV12-4 and TRBJ1-5; D is possibly TRBD1 (5 bases). The CDR3 length is 14 residues. The germline V and J ends were trimmed by 6 bases and 4 bases, with 13 bases remaining between them. The CDR3 region has the DNA TGTGCCAGCAGAACAGGACACGAGAATCAGCCCCAGCATTTT. It encodes CASRTGHENQPQHF.

This clonotype was seen ten or more times. J is TRBJ2-3 and V is TRBV20-1; 8 bases are a match to TRBD2. This CDR3 contains 13 residues. Germline V gene data show CDR1 as DFQATT and CDR2 as SNEGSKA (reference sequence). The V and J ends lost 5 bases and 0 bases, in that order; junction bases with no gene match: 1. The CDR3 sequence is CSAGLASTDTQYF. DNA of the CDR3: TGCAGTGCTGGACTAGCTAGCACAGATACGCAGTATTTT.

This clonotype was seen at least ten times. This sequence joins TRBV27 and TRBJ1-5, with 7 bases lining up with TRBD1. The germline V gene encodes CDR1 MNHEY and CDR2 SMNVEV (reference sequence). J was trimmed by 10 bases and V by 5 bases; bases with no gene match: 14. The CDR3 covers 15 residues. The chain's CDR3 is CASSAGGLIIQPQHF. The CDR3 DNA reads TGTGCCAGCAGTGCAGGGGGGCTAATCATCCAACCCCAGCATTTT.

There are many counts of this clonotype. The chain combines TRBV4-2 with TRBJ2-7; 12 bases agree with TRBD2. Germline CDR1 and CDR2: LGHNA and YNFKEQ. After removal of 4 bases from V and 4 bases from J, the junction contained 5 bases not matched to a gene. CDR3 size: 15 residues. The CDR3 here is CASSPRLAGEYEQYF. The CDR3 DNA reads as TGTGCCAGCAGCCCCAGACTAGCGGGGGAGTACGAGCAGTACTTC.

There are many counts of this clonotype. J is TRBJ2-7 and V is TRBV6-2 or TRBV6-3; TRBD2 agrees at 11 bases. CDR3 length: 16 residues. V was clipped by 3 bases and J by 7 bases; unmatched bases: 11. CDR1 is MNHEY, CDR2 SVGEGT, per germline. The CDR3 spells CASSYGGTSGPLEQYF. Written as DNA, the CDR3 is TGTGCCAGCAGTTATGGAGGGACTAGCGGACCCCTGGAGCAGTACTTC.

This clonotype was found many times. V gene TRBV10-3 combines with J gene TRBJ2-1, with D unclear. This CDR3 has 13 residues. The germline V gene has CDR1 ENHRY and CDR2 SYGVKD. The V and J ends lost 2 bases and 3 bases respectively, with 5 bases between them. In DNA, the CDR3 is TGTGCCATCAGTGAGGGTAACTACAATGAGCAGTTCTTC. Amino acid sequence: CAISEGNYNEQFF.

This clonotype was seen many times. The J gene is TRBJ1-1, the V gene TRBV30, with D possibly matching TRBD1 (5 bases). Per the germline V gene, CDR1 is GTSNPN and CDR2 is SVGIG (reference sequence). Trimming cost V 4 bases and J 1 base, with 16 bases left between them. This CDR3 comprises 15 residues. This chain's CDR3 is CAWISRGPANTEAFF. The CDR3 bases are TGTGCCTGGATTTCCCGGGGACCTGCGAACACTGAAGCTTTCTTT.

This clonotype was recorded at least ten times. The chain's CDR3 is CASSLSGTGVYEQYF. The CDR3 bases are TGTGCCAGCAGCTTATCCGGGACAGGGGTTTACGAGCAGTACTTC. The V gene is TRBV7-9, the J gene TRBJ2-7; 10 nucleotides align to TRBD1. The V segment lost 2 bases and the J segment 4 bases; nucleotides outside the gene matches: 5. Looked up from germline, CDR1 is SEHNR and CDR2 is FQNEAQ (reference sequence). The CDR3 extends over 15 amino acids.

V gene TRBV20-1 combines with J gene TRBJ2-2; D perhaps matches TRBD2 (6 bases). Germline V gene sequence: CDR1 DFQATT, CDR2 SNEGSKA (reference sequence). V dropped 5 bases and J dropped 1 base, with 8 bases sitting between them. The CDR3 has 13 residues. The CDR3 bases are TGCAGTGCTCCGGGACTGAACACCGGGGAGCTGTTTTTT. Translation: CSAPGLNTGELFF.

The chain is built from TRBV7-3 and TRBJ1-1, with D perhaps matching TRBD1 (5 bases). The CDR3 sequence is 13 residues long. CDR1 SGHTA and CDR2 FQGTGA come from the germline V gene. Trimming took 8 bases from V and 0 from J, leaving 10 bases between them. This chain's CDR3 is CASGEGLNTEAFF. CDR3 coding DNA: TGTGCCAGCGGGGAGGGGTTGAACACTGAAGCTTTCTTT.

This clonotype was recorded at least ten times. V and J are TRBV29-1 and TRBJ2-5, with D possibly being TRBD2 (5 bases). The CDR3 runs to 10 residues. Trimming stripped 5 bases from V and 5 bases from J, with 6 bases between. Germline loops: CDR1 SQVTM, CDR2 ANQGSEA. CDR3 DNA: TGCAGCGTTCGGGATGAGACCCAGTACTTC. Its translation is CSVRDETQYF. Full variable domain (outside the CDR3, taken from reference TRBV29-1 and TRBJ2-5): SAVISQKPSRDICQRGTSLTIQCQVDSQVTMMFWYRQQPGQSLTLIATANQGSEATYESGFVIDKFPISRPNLTFSTLTVSNMSPEDSSIYLCSVRDETQYFGPGTRLLVL.

The V gene is TRBV5-1, the J gene TRBJ2-3, with 8 bases fitting TRBD2. The germline V gene has CDR1 SGHRS and CDR2 YFSETQ. The length of the CDR3 is 15 residues. Unmatched junction bases numbered 9, after V lost 8 bases and J lost 1 base. CDR3 bases: TGCGCCAGTCACCTCGGGGGGGTCGGCACAGATACGCAGTATTTT. It is translated as CASHLGGVGTDTQYF. Based on the CDR3 plus reference TRBV5-1 and TRBJ2-3, the full variable domain is KAGVTQTPRYLIKTRGQQVTLSCSPISGHRSVSWYQQTPGQGLQFLFEYFSETQRNKGNFPGRFSGRQFSNSRSEMNVSTLELGDSALYLCASHLGGVGTDTQYFGPGTRLTVL.

This clonotype was seen repeatedly, ten times or more. The chain combines TRBV7-3 with TRBJ2-1; the match to TRBD2 covers 8 bases. Trimming took 2 bases from V and 4 from J; bases not matched to a gene: 4. The CDR3 covers 15 residues. Germline CDR1 reads SGHTA; CDR2 reads FQGTGA. CDR3 coding DNA: TGTGCCAGCAGCTTAGAACTAGCGGAGTACAATGAGCAGTTCTTC. Translated, it gives CASSLELAEYNEQFF.

This clonotype was seen many times. The V and J genes are TRBV18 and TRBJ2-1; 9 nucleotides line up with TRBD2. The germline V gene has CDR1 KGHSH and CDR2 LQKENI. After removal of 5 bases from V and 3 bases from J, the junction contained 2 bases not matched to a gene. The CDR3 totals 14 residues. CDR3 nucleotides: TGTGCCAGCTCAGTAGCGGGAGACTACAATGAGCAGTTCTTC. This translates into CASSVAGDYNEQFF.

Comments on this clonotype: A read error may explain this, as a much larger clone is one base away. The CDR3 region is CASKLTSSYNKQFF. CDR3 nucleotides: TGTGCCAGCAAACTAACTAGCTCCTACAATAAGCAGTTCTTC. The chain uses TRBV28 and TRBJ2-1; TRBD2 is a possible D gene (6 bases). CDR1 is MDHEN, CDR2 SYDVKM, per germline. This CDR3 is built from 14 residues. The variable domain in full, completed from reference TRBV28 and TRBJ2-1, reads DVKVTQSSRYLVKRTGEKVFLECVQDMDHENMFWYRQDPGLGLRLIYFSYDVKMKEKGDIPEGYSVSREKKERFSLILESASTNQTSMYLCASKLTSSYNKQFFGPGTRLTVL.

This clonotype was recorded at least ten times. The rearrangement joins TRBV6-1 to TRBJ1-3, with 7 bases aligning to TRBD1. CDR1 and CDR2 from the germline V gene are MNHNS and SASEGT. The CDR3 covers 14 residues. The trim removed 7 bases at V and 3 bases at J, leaving 6 bases unmatched. Here the CDR3 reads CASKGQSFGNTIYF. The CDR3 bases are TGTGCCAGCAAGGGACAGAGTTTTGGAAACACCATATATTTT.

There are a few counts of this clonotype. The V gene is TRBV28, the J gene TRBJ1-5; unclear D gene. From germline, CDR1 is MDHEN and CDR2 SYDVKM. The CDR3 sequence is 16 residues long. V shed 0 bases and J shed 5 bases, with 14 bases lying between them. CDR3 sequence: CASSLWAGVGDQPQHF. CDR3 DNA sequence: TGTGCCAGCAGTTTATGGGCCGGGGTGGGAGATCAGCCCCAGCATTTT.

This clonotype appeared many times. The rearrangement uses TRBV15 and TRBJ2-5; 7 bases agree with TRBD1. CDR1 and CDR2 from the germline V gene are LNHNV and YYDKDF (reference sequence). The CDR3 is 14 amino acids. The trim removed 5 bases at V and 2 bases at J, leaving 5 bases unmatched. The CDR3 coding sequence is TGTGCCACCAGCCATGGCAGGGGGCAAGAGACCCAGTACTTC. Translating it yields CATSHGRGQETQYF.

This clonotype was detected many times. This rearrangement joins TRBV30 to TRBJ2-7; D is uncertain. The CDR3 extends over 11 amino acids. The germline V gene has CDR1 GTSNPN and CDR2 SVGIG (reference sequence). The V and J ends lost 4 bases and 2 bases respectively, with 6 bases between them. The CDR3 DNA sequence: TGTGCCTGGACAGCAGCCTACGAGCAGTACTTC. The encoded protein is CAWTAAYEQYF.

This clonotype was counted between two and nine times. The chain carries TRBV11-2 and TRBJ1-2, with D unresolved. The V end lost 5 bases, the J end lost 3 bases, and 10 bases lay between the germline ends. Germline loops: CDR1 SGHAT, CDR2 FQNNGV. The CDR3 runs 13 residues. Here the CDR3 DNA reads TGTGCCAGCAGCCCAGTCCACCACTATGGCTACACCTTC. It is translated as CASSPVHHYGYTF.

This clonotype appeared a few times. One base away lies a much larger clone, so this may be a sequencing read error. The chain employs TRBV5-1 and TRBJ1-1; D unclear. V lost 0 bases and J lost 6, with 12 bases in between. Germline CDR1 and CDR2: SGHRS and YFSETQ. This CDR3 has 14 residues. CDR3 DNA: TGCGCCAGCAGCTTGGCCTCAGGTAACTCTGAAGCTTTCTTT. As protein: CASSLASGNSEAFF.

This clonotype was counted at least ten times. This chain connects TRBV6-1 to TRBJ2-7; 9 bases fit TRBD1. Trimming removed 6 bases from V and 2 bases from J; junction bases left unmatched: 8. CDR1 and CDR2 from the germline V gene are MNHNS and SASEGT. The CDR3 consists of 15 residues. CDR3: CASSLADRGPYEQYF. CDR3 nucleotide sequence: TGTGCCAGCAGCTTAGCGGACAGGGGCCCCTACGAGCAGTACTTC.

V is TRBV29-1 and J is TRBJ2-1; 9 bases align to TRBD2. This CDR3 region has 12 residues. Looked up from germline, CDR1 is SQVTM and CDR2 is ANQGSEA. V lost 4 bases, J lost 13 bases, and 8 bases stayed unmatched. The CDR3 spells CSVVVAGDYQFF. DNA for the CDR3: TGCAGCGTTGTTGTAGCGGGAGATTACCAGTTCTTC.